The source of this T cell receptor beta chain is a study of early T cells in non-severe SARS-CoV-2 infection. Unique molecular identifiers tagged individual cDNA molecules. TCRdb reprocessed the 5' RACE reads via MiXCR and lists one record per CDR3 protein. Seen here are tens of thousands of distinct CDR3 sequences, 4% to 5.5% observed once, and the top ten hold around 2.5%. Trimming took 5 bases from V and 4 from J; bases not matched to a gene: 6. The germline V gene has CDR1 LNHDA and CDR2 SQIVND (reference sequence). The CDR3 covers 14 residues. The J gene is TRBJ2-7, the V gene TRBV19, with 9 bases lining up with TRBD1. The sequence was collected from an adult who was a healthcare worker with PCR-confirmed SARS-CoV-2 infection or an uninfected control (not recorded which). The specimen sequenced was whole blood. CDR3 in DNA: TGTGCCAGTAGTTTGGGACAGGGTCGGTACGAGCAGTACTTC. It encodes CASSLGQGRYEQYF.